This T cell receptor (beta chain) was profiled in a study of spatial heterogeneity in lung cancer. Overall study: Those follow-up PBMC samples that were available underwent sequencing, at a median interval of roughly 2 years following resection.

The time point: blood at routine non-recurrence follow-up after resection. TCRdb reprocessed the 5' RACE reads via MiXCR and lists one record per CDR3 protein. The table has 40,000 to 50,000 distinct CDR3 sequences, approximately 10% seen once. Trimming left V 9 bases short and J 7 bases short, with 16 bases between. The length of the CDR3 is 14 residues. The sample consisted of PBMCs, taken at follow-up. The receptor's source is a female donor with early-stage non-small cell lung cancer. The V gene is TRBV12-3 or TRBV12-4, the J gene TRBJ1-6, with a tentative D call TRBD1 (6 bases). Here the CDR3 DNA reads TGTGCCAGTCAACCCCCGGGGGCAAATTCACCCCTCCACTTT. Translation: CASQPPGANSPLHF.